These 6 T cell receptor beta chains were all obtained from the same sample, sequenced in a study of CD8+CD57+ T cells in acquired aplastic anemia. In patients chosen for sequencing, flow cytometry had shown CD8+CD57+ cell expansion. The TCR beta profiling, which covered VDJ combination and CDR3 sequence, was carried out using genomic DNA as the template. MiXCR was run by TCRdb on the reads, yielding one entry per CDR3 protein. The data hold about 180,000 distinct CDR3 sequences, with about 45% observed a single time. The specimen sequenced was sorted CD4+, CD8+, or CD8+CD57+ T cells (not recorded which) from PBMCs. The receptors come from a human donor with aplastic anemia.

V is TRBV13 and J is TRBJ1-3, with D unresolved. Trimming removed 5 bases at V and 0 bases at J, with 11 bases between. Germline CDR1 reads PRHDT; CDR2 reads FYEKMQ (reference sequence). The CDR3 has 15 amino acids. The CDR3 DNA reads as TGTGCCAGCAGCCTGGGGATAGGCTCTGGAAACACCATATATTTT. This sequence encodes CASSLGIGSGNTIYF.

Ten or more counts support this clonotype. The V gene is TRBV10-3, the J gene TRBJ2-7; 13 nucleotides agree with TRBD2. The CDR3 covers 14 residues. Germline CDR1 ENHRY, CDR2 SYGVKD. V was pared by 8 bases and J by 2 bases, with 3 bases of the junction left unmatched. The CDR3 spells CAIQGTSGAYEQYF. The CDR3 DNA sequence: TGTGCCATCCAGGGGACTAGCGGGGCCTACGAGCAGTACTTC.

This chain connects TRBV6-1 to TRBJ2-1; a weak D match, TRBD1 (5 bases). CDR3 length: 11 residues. Deletions cut 10 bases from V and 6 bases from J, with 10 bases between. Germline V gives CDR1 MNHNS, CDR2 SASEGT. The CDR3 DNA reads as TGTGCCACCACTACAGGCAATGAGCAGTTCTTC. Amino acids: CATTTGNEQFF.

The chain carries TRBV7-2 and TRBJ1-5; 7 bases are shared with TRBD1. Trimming removed 0 bases from V and 1 base from J; junction bases left unmatched: 9. The CDR3 consists of 18 residues. Germline values: CDR1 SGHTA, CDR2 FQGNSA. CDR3 residues: CASSLAQTGSASNQPQHF. The CDR3 nucleotides read TGTGCCAGCAGCTTAGCCCAGACAGGGAGCGCGAGCAATCAGCCCCAGCATTTT.

Notes on this clonotype: One end of the junction does not line up with germline, which may come from a read error. The chain employs TRBV12-3 or TRBV12-4 and TRBJ2-5; 9 positions match TRBD2. The CDR3 runs 15 residues. This chain's CDR3 is CVSTRLAEYQETQYF. CDR3 sequence (DNA): TGTGTCAGCACACGACTAGCGGAGTACCAAGAGACCCAGTACTTC.

The V call is TRBV5-1, the J call TRBJ2-5; perhaps TRBD2 as D (5 bases). CDR1 is SGHRS, CDR2 YFSETQ, per germline. This CDR3 contains 14 residues. Trimming cost V 0 bases and J 3 bases, with 9 bases left between them. The CDR3 region has the DNA TGCGCCAGCAGCTTGGTGCCCGGGGAAGAGACCCAGTACTTC. This gives the protein CASSLVPGEETQYF.